This T cell receptor (beta chain) was sequenced in a study of blood T cell repertoires in COVID-19. V gave up 10 bases and J gave up 7 bases; unmatched junction bases: 9. Germline CDR1 is KGHSH and CDR2 is LQKENI. The CDR3 consists of 12 residues. The protocol was immunoSEQ multiplex PCR, while the TCRdb copy is restricted to in-frame clones and leaves out a portion. Found here are around 330,000 clones, about 87% of them singletons; the top ten hold 8% to 9%. The chain recombines TRBV18 with TRBJ1-1, with 7 bases that match TRBD1. The clonotype originates from a woman aged 18 to 35 who had recovered from COVID-19. Sequencing was done on a sample of PBMCs or T cells enriched from blood (not recorded which). The CDR3, as DNA: TGTGCCACCTCCCAGGGGGAAGGTGAAGCTTTCTTT. This gives the protein CATSQGEGEAFF.